Given below is one T cell receptor beta chain in context. The data were taken from a study of early stage breast cancer tumors. Assay used: immunoSEQ multiplex PCR; TCRdb lists only in-frame clones, some missing. This sample has about 31,000 clones, with just under 75% found just once. CDR1 SGDLS and CDR2 YYNGEE come from the germline V gene. The CDR3 extends over 16 amino acids. V was clipped by 0 bases and J by 4 bases, with 16 bases between them. V and J are TRBV9 and TRBJ2-5; a possible D gene is TRBD1 (5 bases). This TCR derives from a person in their 40s with breast cancer. Specimen: blood. The CDR3 sequence: CASSVAPRSGSETQYF. The CDR3 bases are TGTGCCAGCAGCGTAGCCCCCAGGTCAGGGTCAGAGACCCAGTACTTC.